This T cell receptor beta chain was identified in a study of beta chain features in type 1 diabetes. General observations from the study: Insertions at VDJ junctions were less frequent in type 1 diabetes patients. These patients also deleted more nucleotides at the same junctions. A moderate, significant TCRB CDR3 shortening appeared in type 1 diabetes across four CD4+ subsets.

TCRB transcripts that were expressed got sequenced, as all of the isolated RNA had been reverse transcribed. Generated by immunoSEQ multiplex PCR, the TCRdb table keeps only in-frame clones and is missing some. Among 300,000 or so clones, about 13% were seen once, and the ten largest hold over 0.014%. This clone turned up a few times. Its antigen is not known. CDR3 length: 18 residues. Germline lookup yields CDR1 MDHEN and CDR2 SYDVKM. V gave up 6 bases and J gave up 1 base; unmatched junction bases: 9. The receptor's source is a woman younger than 35 with type 1 diabetes. The gene calls are TRBV28 and TRBJ2-3; 14 bases match TRBD2. The sample was naive CD4+ T cells from blood. CDR3 sequence reads: CASSPTSGRAVGTDTQYF. DNA of the CDR3: TGTGCCAGCAGCCCGACTAGCGGGAGGGCCGTTGGCACAGATACGCAGTATTTT.